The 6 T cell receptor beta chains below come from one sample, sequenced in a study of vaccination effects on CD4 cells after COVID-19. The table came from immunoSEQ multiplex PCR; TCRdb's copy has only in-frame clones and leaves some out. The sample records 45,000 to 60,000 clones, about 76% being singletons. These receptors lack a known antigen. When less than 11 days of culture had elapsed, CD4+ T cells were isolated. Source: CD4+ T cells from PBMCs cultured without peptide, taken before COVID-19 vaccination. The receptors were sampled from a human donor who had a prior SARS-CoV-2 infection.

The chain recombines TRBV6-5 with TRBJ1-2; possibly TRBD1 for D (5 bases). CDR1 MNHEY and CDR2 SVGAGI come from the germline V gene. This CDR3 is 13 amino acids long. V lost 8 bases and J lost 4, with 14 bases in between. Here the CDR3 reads CASSPTGVYGYTF. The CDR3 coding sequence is TGTGCCAGCTCACCTACAGGCGTCTATGGCTACACCTTC.

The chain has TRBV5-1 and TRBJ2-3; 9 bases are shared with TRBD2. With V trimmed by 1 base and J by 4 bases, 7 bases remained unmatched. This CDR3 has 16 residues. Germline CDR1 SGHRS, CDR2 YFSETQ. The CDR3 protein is CASSLSAGGWPDTQYF. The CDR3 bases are TGCGCCAGCAGCTTGTCTGCGGGGGGGTGGCCAGATACGCAGTATTTT.

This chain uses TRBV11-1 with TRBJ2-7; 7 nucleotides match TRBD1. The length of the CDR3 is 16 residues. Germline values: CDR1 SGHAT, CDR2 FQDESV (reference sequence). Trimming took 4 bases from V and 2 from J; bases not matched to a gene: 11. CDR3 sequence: CASSSTRQGRTYEQYF. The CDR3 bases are TGTGCCAGCAGCTCCACAAGACAGGGAAGGACCTACGAGCAGTACTTC.

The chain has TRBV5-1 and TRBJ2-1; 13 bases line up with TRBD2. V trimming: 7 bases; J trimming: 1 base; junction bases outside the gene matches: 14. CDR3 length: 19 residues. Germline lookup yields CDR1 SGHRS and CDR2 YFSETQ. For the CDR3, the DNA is TGCGCCAGCCAACCGAACCTCGGGACTAGCGGGGTGTCCTACAATGAGCAGTTCTTC. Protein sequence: CASQPNLGTSGVSYNEQFF.

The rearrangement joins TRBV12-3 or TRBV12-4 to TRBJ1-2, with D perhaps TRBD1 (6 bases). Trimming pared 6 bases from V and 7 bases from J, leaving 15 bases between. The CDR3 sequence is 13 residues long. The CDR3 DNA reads TGTGCCAGCAGGAGGGGGGAGTCCTCTGGCTACACCTTC. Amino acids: CASRRGESSGYTF.

The CDR3 coding sequence is TGTGCCACCAGCAGCCGGGACAGGGGCTCCTACGAGCAGTACTTC. This encodes CATSSRDRGSYEQYF. This chain links TRBV15 with TRBJ2-7; 10 bases align to TRBD1. V shed 3 bases, J shed 0 bases, and the junction held 2 bases outside the gene matches. Germline lookup yields CDR1 LNHNV and CDR2 YYDKDF (reference sequence). This CDR3 has 15 residues.